This T cell receptor beta chain came from a study of blood T cell repertoires in COVID-19. Study in general: Samples came from the United States, Italy and Spain, spanning acute and convalescent COVID-19. T cells, B-cell-depleted T cells, or PBMCs provided the cDNA or gDNA that served as material.

Germline values: CDR1 SGHRS, CDR2 YFSETQ. The CDR3 spans 13 residues. The trim removed 2 bases at V and 6 bases at J, leaving 1 base unmatched. As processed by the authors: Amplified reference gene primers provided the basis for estimating nucleated cell counts. Sequenced by immunoSEQ multiplex PCR; TCRdb stores in-frame clones only, minus some. That table is the source of V, J and clone size, and D and trimming were worked out from the DNA. The table has some 70,000 clones, around 82% seen once. The receptor was derived from an older woman with acute or convalescent COVID-19. Sequenced sample: peripheral blood. The chain links TRBV5-1 to TRBJ1-2; 10 bases align to TRBD1. The CDR3 loop reads CASSFDRGHGYTF. The CDR3, as DNA: TGCGCCAGCAGCTTCGACAGGGGGCATGGCTACACCTTC.